This T cell receptor beta chain was captured in a study of T cells in Graves' hyperthyroidism and ophthalmopathy. Study findings and constraints: Progression to ophthalmopathy was predicted a median of roughly seven months early.

The CDR3 is 15 amino acids. Germline CDR1 and CDR2: SGHRS and YFSETQ. Trimming cost V 4 bases and J 2 bases; bases outside gene matches: 5. Amplified regions were TCR beta CDR3 sequences from RNA transcripts. The HTBI set primed first-round TCR CDR3 RT-PCR. TCRdb itself ran the multiplex PCR reads through MiXCR, one entry per CDR3 protein. The sample consists of some 770,000 distinct CDR3 sequences, 16% of them appearing once. Remarks on this clonotype: Its antigen is currently unknown.

Sequences were obtained from blood. The V gene is TRBV5-1, the J gene TRBJ2-7; the match to TRBD2 covers 11 bases. The source of this sequence is a young man with Graves' hyperthyroidism. CDR3 nucleotide sequence: TGCGCCAGCAGCAAGACTAGCGGGATGCCCTACGAGCAGTACTTC. Translated, it gives CASSKTSGMPYEQYF.